This T cell receptor beta chain was sequenced in a study of a mutant IDH1 vaccine in newly diagnosed glioma. Whole-study context: The first vaccination came 4-6 weeks after radiotherapy alone, or with temozolomide cycles. The therapy given earlier, which was standard therapy, consisted of radiotherapy, temozolomide, or both, and most of the patients received both.

Study-wide results and limits: The occurrence of vaccine-induced immune responses was seen in roughly 93% of patients.

This sample's time point: week 23, last vaccination. Vaccination used 300 ug of mutant IDH1 20-mer peptide per dose, with topical imiquimod. Each tumor in the donors was a new WHO grade 3 or 4 astrocytoma, IDH1-mutant and ATRX-lost. TCRdb's copy holds only in-frame clones and misses some; the assay was immunoSEQ multiplex PCR. The sample records tens of thousands of clones, about 78% being singletons. Trimming stripped 7 bases from V and 4 bases from J, with 14 bases between. The CDR3 is made up of 15 amino acids. Germline values: CDR1 MNHNY, CDR2 SVGAGI (reference sequence). Notes on this clone: Its cognate antigen is unknown.

This clonotype was sampled from a woman between 40 and 50 years old with glioma. Some clones in this sample may be carry-over from other donors' samples. The sequencing used PBMCs, collected from a glioma patient whose treatment included an IDH1 peptide vaccine. V is TRBV6-6 and J is TRBJ2-6, with D possibly TRBD1 on 6 matching bases. CDR3 protein: CASIPDRSGANVLTF. CDR3 sequence (DNA): TGTGCCAGCATCCCCGACAGGTCGGGGGCCAACGTCCTGACTTTC.